This T cell receptor (beta chain) is drawn from a study of regulatory T cells in long-lasting Graves disease. Time point given: newly diagnosed GD, antithyroid drugs for less than 3 months. Construction of the TCR library relied on RNA isolated from PBMCs. Investigators prepared the TCR beta libraries by applying iRepertoire HTBI primers and Arm-PCR of CDR3 regions. Per the original data handling: Across samples, 62 TRBV and 13 to 15 TRBJ segments were found. TCRdb processed the multiplex PCR reads anew with MiXCR; each CDR3 protein has one entry. For this entry, the V and J calls and clone size follow TCRdb and not the study's own pipeline. The table has some 600,000 distinct CDR3 sequences, about 16% seen once. V dropped 10 bases and J dropped 4 bases, with 16 bases sitting between them. Germline V gene lookup returns CDR1 LGHDT and CDR2 YNNKEL (reference sequence). The CDR3 has 13 amino acids. Broader study findings: TRBV28, TRBJ1-2 and TRBJ2-5 were segments that persistent disease favored. Among the persistent patients, thousands of public clonotypes were shared, more than the roughly 990 shared among new patients.

Of note for this clonotype: The target antigen is unknown.

The data also belong to a second study, concerning T cells in Graves' hyperthyroidism and ophthalmopathy. That paper adds: Within blood appeared most thyroid clonotypes that had expanded above 0.001.

The chain combines TRBV3-1 with TRBJ2-5; perhaps TRBD2 as D (7 bases). This sample comprised peripheral blood mononuclear cells (PBMCs), obtained at new diagnosis, from a patient treated with antithyroid drugs. This clonotype originated in a young man with Graves disease. The CDR3 is CAIRIRGAETQYF. The CDR3 DNA reads TGTGCCATCCGGATCCGGGGGGCAGAGACCCAGTACTTC.